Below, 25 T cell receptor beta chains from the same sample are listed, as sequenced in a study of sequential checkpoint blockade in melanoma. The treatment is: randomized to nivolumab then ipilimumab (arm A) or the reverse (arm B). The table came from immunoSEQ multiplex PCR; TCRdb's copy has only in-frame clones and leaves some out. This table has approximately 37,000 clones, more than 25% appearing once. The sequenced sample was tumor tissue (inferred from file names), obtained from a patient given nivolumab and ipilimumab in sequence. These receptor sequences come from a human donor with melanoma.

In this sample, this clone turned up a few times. CDR3 coding DNA: TGTGCCAGCAGTTTTTTCGGGACAGGGAGTCCCAATCAGCCCCAGCATTTT. It encodes CASSFFGTGSPNQPQHF. V gene TRBV6-8 combines with J gene TRBJ1-5, with 9 bases lining up with TRBD1. CDR3 length: 17 residues. CDR1 and CDR2 from the germline V gene are MNHGY and SAAAGT. J gave up 3 bases and V 4 bases, and 10 bases lay outside the gene matches.

As DNA, the CDR3 is TGCGCCAGCAGCCCGGATGGGCGGACGAGGGAGACCCAGTACTTC. Amino acids: CASSPDGRTRETQYF. The chain recombines TRBV5-1 with TRBJ2-5; D is undetermined. Germline assignment: CDR1 SGHRS and CDR2 YFSETQ. The CDR3 is 15 residues long. V was pared by 4 bases and J by 5 bases, with 18 bases between.

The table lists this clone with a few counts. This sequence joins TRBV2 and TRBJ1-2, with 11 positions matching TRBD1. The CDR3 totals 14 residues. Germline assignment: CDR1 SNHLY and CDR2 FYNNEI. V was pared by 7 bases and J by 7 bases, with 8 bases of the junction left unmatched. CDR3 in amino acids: CASNPRGQGAGYTF. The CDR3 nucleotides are TGTGCCAGCAACCCAAGAGGACAGGGGGCTGGCTACACCTTC.

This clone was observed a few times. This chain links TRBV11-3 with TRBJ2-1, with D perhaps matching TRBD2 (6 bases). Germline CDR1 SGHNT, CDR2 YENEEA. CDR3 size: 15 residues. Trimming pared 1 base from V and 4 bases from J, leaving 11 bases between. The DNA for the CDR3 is TGTGCCAGCAGCTTAGGGGTAGCGGCTTACAATGAGCAGTTCTTC. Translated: CASSLGVAAYNEQFF.

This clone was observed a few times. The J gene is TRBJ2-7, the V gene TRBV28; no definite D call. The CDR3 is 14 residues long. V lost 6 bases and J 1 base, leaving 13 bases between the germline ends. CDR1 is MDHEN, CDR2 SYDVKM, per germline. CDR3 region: CASRRTEPSYEQYF. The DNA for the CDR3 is TGTGCCAGCAGGAGGACGGAACCTTCCTACGAGCAGTACTTC.

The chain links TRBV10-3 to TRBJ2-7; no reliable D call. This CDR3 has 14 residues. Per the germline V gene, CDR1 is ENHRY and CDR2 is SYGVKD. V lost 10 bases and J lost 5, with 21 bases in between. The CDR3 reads CASGKQVPSHEQYF. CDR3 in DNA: TGTGCCAGCGGTAAGCAGGTCCCCAGCCACGAGCAGTACTTC.

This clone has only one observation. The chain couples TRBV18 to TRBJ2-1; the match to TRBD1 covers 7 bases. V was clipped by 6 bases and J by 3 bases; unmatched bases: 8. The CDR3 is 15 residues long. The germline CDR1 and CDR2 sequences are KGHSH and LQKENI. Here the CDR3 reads CASSQTGVNYNEQFF. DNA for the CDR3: TGTGCCAGCTCCCAAACAGGGGTTAACTACAATGAGCAGTTCTTC.

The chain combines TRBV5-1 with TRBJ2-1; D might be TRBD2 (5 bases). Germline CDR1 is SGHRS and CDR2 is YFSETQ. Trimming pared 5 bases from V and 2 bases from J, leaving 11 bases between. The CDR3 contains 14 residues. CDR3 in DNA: TGCGCCAGCAGGCCACGGGAAACCTACAATGAGCAGTTCTTC. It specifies CASRPRETYNEQFF.

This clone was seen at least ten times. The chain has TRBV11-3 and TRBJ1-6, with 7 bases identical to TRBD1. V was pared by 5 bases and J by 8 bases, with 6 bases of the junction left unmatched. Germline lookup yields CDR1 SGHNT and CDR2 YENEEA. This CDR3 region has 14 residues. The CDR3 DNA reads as TGTGCCAGCAGCGGCACAGGGGTTTATTCACCCCTCCACTTT. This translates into CASSGTGVYSPLHF.

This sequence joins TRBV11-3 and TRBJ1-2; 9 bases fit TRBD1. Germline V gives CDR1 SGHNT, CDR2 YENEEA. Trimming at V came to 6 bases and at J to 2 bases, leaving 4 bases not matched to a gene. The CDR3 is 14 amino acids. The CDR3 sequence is CASSPGQGNYGYTF. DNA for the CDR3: TGTGCCAGCAGTCCTGGACAGGGGAACTATGGCTACACCTTC.

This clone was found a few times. CDR3 loop: CASSAPSTDTQYF. CDR3 coding DNA: TGTGCCAGCAGCGCCCCGAGCACAGATACGCAGTATTTT. This sequence joins TRBV7-8 and TRBJ2-3; D is ambiguous. The V end lost 5 bases, the J end lost 0 bases, and 6 bases lay between the germline ends. The V gene's germline CDR1 is SGHVS and CDR2 FQNEAQ. The CDR3 runs 13 residues.

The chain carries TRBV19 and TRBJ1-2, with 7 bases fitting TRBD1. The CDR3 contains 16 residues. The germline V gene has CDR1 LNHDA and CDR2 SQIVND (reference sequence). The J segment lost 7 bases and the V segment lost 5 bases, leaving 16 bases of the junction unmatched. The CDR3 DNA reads TGTGCCAGTAGTCCCGAATCGGGGCAGGGGGGACGTGGCTACACCTTC. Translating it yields CASSPESGQGGRGYTF.

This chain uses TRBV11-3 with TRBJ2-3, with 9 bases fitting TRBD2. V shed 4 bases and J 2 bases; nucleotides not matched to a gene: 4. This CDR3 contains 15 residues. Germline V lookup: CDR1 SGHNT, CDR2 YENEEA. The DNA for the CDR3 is TGTGCCAGCAGCTCGACTAGCGGAAACACAGATACGCAGTATTTT. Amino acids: CASSSTSGNTDTQYF.

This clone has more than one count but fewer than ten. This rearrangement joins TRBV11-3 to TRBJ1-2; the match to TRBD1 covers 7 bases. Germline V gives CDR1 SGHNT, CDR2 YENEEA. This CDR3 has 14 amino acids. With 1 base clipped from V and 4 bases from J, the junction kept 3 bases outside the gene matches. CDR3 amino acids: CASSLGGGAYGYTF. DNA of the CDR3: TGTGCCAGCAGCTTAGGAGGGGGCGCCTATGGCTACACCTTC.

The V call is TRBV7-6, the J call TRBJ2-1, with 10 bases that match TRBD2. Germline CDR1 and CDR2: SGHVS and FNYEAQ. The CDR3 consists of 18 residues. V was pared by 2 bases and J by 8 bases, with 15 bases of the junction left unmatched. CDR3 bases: TGTGCCAGCAGCTTAAGGCTCTCGGGTAGCGGGAGGTCCGATGAGCAGTTCTTC. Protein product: CASSLRLSGSGRSDEQFF.

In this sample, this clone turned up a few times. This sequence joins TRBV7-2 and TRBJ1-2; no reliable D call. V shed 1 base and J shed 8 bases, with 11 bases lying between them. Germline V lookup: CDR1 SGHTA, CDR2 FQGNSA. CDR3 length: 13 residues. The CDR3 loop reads CASSLGREGGYTF. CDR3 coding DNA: TGTGCCAGCAGCTTAGGGAGGGAGGGCGGCTACACCTTC.

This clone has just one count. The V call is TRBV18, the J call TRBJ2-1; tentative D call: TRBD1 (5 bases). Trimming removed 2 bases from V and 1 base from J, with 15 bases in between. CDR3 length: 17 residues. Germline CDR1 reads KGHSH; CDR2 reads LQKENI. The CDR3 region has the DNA TGTGCCAGCTCACCATCGCTTCAGGGATGGTCCTACAATGAGCAGTTCTTC. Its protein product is CASSPSLQGWSYNEQFF.

The DNA of the CDR3 is TGTGCCTGGAGTGTGGGTAGCGGAGGAGGGGAGCTGTTTTTT. Translated, it gives CAWSVGSGGGELFF. The V and J genes are TRBV30 and TRBJ2-2, with TRBD2 as a possible D gene (6 bases). This CDR3 region has 14 residues. With 0 bases removed from V and 8 bases from J, the gap between germline ends came to 13 bases. Germline CDR1 reads GTSNPN; CDR2 reads SVGIG (reference sequence).

CDR3 in amino acids: CASGAAGTGGEGTDTQYF. For the CDR3, the DNA is TGTGCCAGTGGGGCCGCCGGGACAGGGGGAGAAGGCACAGATACGCAGTATTTT. The J gene is TRBJ2-3, the V gene TRBV19; 11 bases are shared with TRBD1. The germline V gene encodes CDR1 LNHDA and CDR2 SQIVND (reference sequence). The CDR3 has 18 amino acids. With 8 bases clipped from V and 1 base from J, the junction kept 14 bases outside the gene matches.

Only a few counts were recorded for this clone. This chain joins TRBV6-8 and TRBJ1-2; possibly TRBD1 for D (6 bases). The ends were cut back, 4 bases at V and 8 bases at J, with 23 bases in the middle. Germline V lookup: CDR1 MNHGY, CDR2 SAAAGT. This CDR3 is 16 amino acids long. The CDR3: CASSLSSGTWVRGYTF. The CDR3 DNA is TGTGCCAGCAGTTTATCTTCCGGGACATGGGTTCGGGGCTACACCTTC.

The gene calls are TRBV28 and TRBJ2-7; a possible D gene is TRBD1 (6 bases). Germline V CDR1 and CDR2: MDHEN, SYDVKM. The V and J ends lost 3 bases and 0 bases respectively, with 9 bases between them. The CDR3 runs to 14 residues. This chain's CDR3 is CASSLTGPSYEQYF. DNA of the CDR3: TGTGCCAGCAGTTTGACAGGCCCCTCCTACGAGCAGTACTTC.

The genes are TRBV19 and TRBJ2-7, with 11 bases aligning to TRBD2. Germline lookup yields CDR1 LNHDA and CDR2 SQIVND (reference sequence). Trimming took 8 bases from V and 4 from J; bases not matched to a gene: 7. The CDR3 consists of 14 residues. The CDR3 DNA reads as TGTGCCAGTGGTACTAGCGGGGGTAAATACGAGCAGTACTTC. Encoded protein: CASGTSGGKYEQYF. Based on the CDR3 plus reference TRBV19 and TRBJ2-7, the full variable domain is DGGITQSPKYLFRKEGQNVTLSCEQNLNHDAMYWYRQDPGQGLRLIYYSQIVNDFQKGDIAEGYSVSREKKESFPLTVTSAQKNPTAFYLCASGTSGGKYEQYFGPGTRLTVT.

The CDR3 DNA reads TGTGCCAGCAGCTTCTCCGTAAACTCCTACAATGAGCAGTTCTTC. The encoded protein is CASSFSVNSYNEQFF. The V gene is TRBV11-1, the J gene TRBJ2-1, with D uncertain. Trimming pared 3 bases from V and 0 bases from J, leaving 9 bases between. The V gene's germline CDR1 is SGHAT and CDR2 FQDESV (reference sequence). The CDR3 has 15 amino acids.

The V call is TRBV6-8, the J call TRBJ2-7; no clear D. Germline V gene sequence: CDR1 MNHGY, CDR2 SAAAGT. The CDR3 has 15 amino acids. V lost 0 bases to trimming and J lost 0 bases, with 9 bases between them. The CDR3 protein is CASSYSVHSSYEQYF. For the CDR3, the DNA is TGTGCCAGCAGTTACTCTGTACACAGCTCCTACGAGCAGTACTTC.

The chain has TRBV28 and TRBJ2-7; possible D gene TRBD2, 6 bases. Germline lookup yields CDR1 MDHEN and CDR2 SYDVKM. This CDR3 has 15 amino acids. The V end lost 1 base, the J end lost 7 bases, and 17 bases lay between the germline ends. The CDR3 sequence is CASSLFGTGEVEQYF. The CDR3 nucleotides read TGTGCCAGCAGTTTATTCGGGACTGGGGAAGTTGAGCAGTACTTC.